The next 17 T cell receptor beta chains were all read from a single sample in a study of blood T cells in healthy people across ages. It was with a sample-barcoded 5' primer and a J-beta primer mix that a second PCR of about 6 to 11 cycles was run. TCRdb fed the 5' RACE reads into MiXCR, producing one record per CDR3 protein. Among about 570,000 distinct CDR3 sequences listed, 25% to 30% were seen once. Material for sequencing was blood. The receptors were gathered from a woman in her 70s in good health.

This clonotype was detected many times. V usage is TRBV4-1 and J usage is TRBJ2-7; D is ambiguous. The CDR3 spans 14 residues. The germline V gene encodes CDR1 MGHRA and CDR2 YSYEKL. The ends were cut back, 3 bases at V and 4 bases at J, with 13 bases in the middle. The CDR3 coding sequence is TGCGCCAGCAGCCAGGGCATGGGCAGGTACGAGCAGTACTTC. This sequence encodes CASSQGMGRYEQYF.

This clonotype has only a few counts. This rearrangement joins TRBV18 to TRBJ2-5; D may be TRBD1 (6 bases). V lost 3 bases, J lost 3 bases, and 17 bases lay in between. Germline CDR1 and CDR2: KGHSH and LQKENI. This CDR3 contains 16 residues. Here the CDR3 reads CASSPQPRGGKETQYF. The CDR3 DNA reads TGTGCCAGCTCACCCCAACCCAGGGGCGGTAAAGAGACCCAGTACTTC.

The gene calls are TRBV18 and TRBJ1-6, with D hard to call. V was clipped by 2 bases and J by 10 bases, with 9 bases between them. The CDR3 covers 13 residues. Germline lookup yields CDR1 KGHSH and CDR2 LQKENI. This chain's CDR3 is CASSPGYGSPLHF. CDR3 sequence (DNA): TGTGCCAGCTCACCAGGGTATGGCTCACCCCTCCACTTT.

This clonotype came up a few times. The J gene is TRBJ1-2, the V gene TRBV20-1; 7 bases fit TRBD1. V dropped 0 bases and J dropped 3; count of bases not matched to a gene: 4. The length of the CDR3 is 14 residues. Germline V gene sequence: CDR1 DFQATT, CDR2 SNEGSKA (reference sequence). DNA for the CDR3: TGCAGTGCTAGAGATCGCACAGGGGACTATGGCTACACCTTC. Its translation is CSARDRTGDYGYTF.

This chain joins TRBV7-6 and TRBJ2-5; possibly TRBD1 for D (5 bases). The V end was cut by 6 bases, the J end by 9 bases, with 14 bases between. In germline, CDR1 is SGHVS, CDR2 FNYEAQ. This CDR3 region has 12 residues. DNA of the CDR3: TGTGCCAGCAGTCCCTCCCAAGGGGCCCAGTACTTC. Its translation: CASSPSQGAQYF.

This clonotype has only a few counts. The chain joins TRBV20-1 to TRBJ2-5, with 9 bases fitting TRBD2. The V and J ends lost 5 bases and 4 bases, in that order; junction bases with no gene match: 8. Germline V gives CDR1 DFQATT, CDR2 SNEGSKA (reference sequence). CDR3 length: 14 amino acids. The CDR3 spells CSAGGGADIETQYF. CDR3 nucleotides: TGCAGTGCTGGCGGGGGGGCCGATATAGAGACCCAGTACTTC.

This clonotype has just a few counts. The gene calls are TRBV12-3 or TRBV12-4 and TRBJ1-2; D is undetermined. V was pared by 6 bases and J by 3 bases, with 11 bases between. The CDR3 covers 13 residues. The DNA for the CDR3 is TGTGCCAGCAGGGAAGACACCTACTATGGCTACACCTTC. As protein: CASREDTYYGYTF.

This clonotype appeared a few times. This rearrangement joins TRBV12-3 or TRBV12-4 to TRBJ2-1, with TRBD2 matching over 7 bases. Trimming removed 1 base from V and 6 bases from J; junction bases left unmatched: 15. This CDR3 is 18 amino acids long. The CDR3 DNA follows: TGTGCCAGCAGTTTAGTCTATGGGTCTAGCGGAGATTTCAATGAGCAGTTCTTC. It codes for CASSLVYGSSGDFNEQFF.

V and J are TRBV7-2 and TRBJ2-7; 10 bases map to TRBD1. The germline gives CDR1 SGHTA, CDR2 FQGNSA. Losses at the gene ends were 3 bases for V and 4 bases for J; bases not matched to a gene: 9. CDR3 length equals 16 residues. This CDR3 is CASSFGVGTGVYEQYF. The DNA for the CDR3 is TGTGCCAGCAGCTTTGGAGTCGGGACAGGGGTGTACGAGCAGTACTTC.

This clonotype was observed a few times. This chain uses TRBV7-6 with TRBJ1-1, with D hard to call. The CDR3 has 14 residues. V was cut by 7 bases and J by 0 bases, with 12 bases left in between. Germline V CDR1 and CDR2: SGHVS, FNYEAQ. CDR3 coding DNA: TGTGCCAGCAAAAGGGCGGGGATGAACACTGAAGCTTTCTTT. Amino acid sequence: CASKRAGMNTEAFF.

This clonotype was seen only a few times. The chain employs TRBV18 and TRBJ2-5; D possibly corresponds to TRBD2 (5 bases). Germline lookup yields CDR1 KGHSH and CDR2 LQKENI. CDR3 length equals 12 residues. The ends were cut back, 2 bases at V and 11 bases at J, with 12 bases in the middle. The CDR3 reads CASSPAEGEQYF. The CDR3 coding sequence is TGTGCCAGCTCACCAGCCGAGGGTGAGCAGTACTTC.

This chain uses TRBV6-2 or TRBV6-3 with TRBJ1-1, with TRBD1 identical over 9 bases. The germline V gene has CDR1 MNHEY and CDR2 SVGEGT. V trimming: 0 bases; J trimming: 8 bases; junction bases outside the gene matches: 4. The CDR3 spans 14 residues. This CDR3 reads CASSYSRDRAEAFF. In DNA form, the CDR3 reads TGTGCCAGCAGTTACTCGAGGGACAGGGCCGAAGCTTTCTTT.

A note on this clonotype: Germline is not matched at one junction end, which may reflect a read error. The chain employs TRBV7-7 and TRBJ2-6, with TRBD1 matching 9 bases. The CDR3 has 16 amino acids. Per the germline V gene, CDR1 is SSHAT and CDR2 is FNYEAQ (reference sequence). The CDR3 nucleotides read TGTGCTAGCAGCCCCGGACAGGGGACTGGGGCCAACGTCCTGACTTTC. Its translation: CASSPGQGTGANVLTF.

The chain has TRBV12-3 or TRBV12-4 and TRBJ1-2; D gene unclear. The V gene lost 3 bases and the J gene lost 6 bases, with 5 bases spanning the gap. The CDR3 consists of 11 residues. The CDR3 loop is CASSFRHGYTF. As DNA, the CDR3 is TGTGCCAGCAGTTTTAGGCATGGCTACACCTTC.

This clonotype was seen more than once but under ten times. The chain uses TRBV7-9 and TRBJ2-5; D is perhaps TRBD1 (5 bases). Trimming removed 2 bases from V and 4 bases from J, with 14 bases in between. The CDR3 totals 15 residues. CDR1 SEHNR and CDR2 FQNEAQ come from the germline V gene (reference sequence). The CDR3 nucleotides read TGTGCCAGCAGCTTACAGGGTGGTTTGGGAGAGACCCAGTACTTC. Protein: CASSLQGGLGETQYF.

This clonotype was observed a handful of times. CDR3 bases: TGTGCCAGCAGCTCCAGGGGGGGCCCTTTGAACACTGAAGCTTTCTTT. This translates into CASSSRGGPLNTEAFF. The rearrangement joins TRBV6-2 or TRBV6-3 to TRBJ1-1; 7 bases agree with TRBD1. The CDR3 extends over 16 amino acids. Germline V lookup: CDR1 MNHEY, CDR2 SVGEGT. With 6 bases clipped from V and 0 bases from J, the junction kept 10 bases outside the gene matches.

On this clonotype itself: The final CDR3 position lacks the conserved phenylalanine or tryptophan, pointing to a likely read error. The genes are TRBV27 and TRBJ1-2; 7 bases map to TRBD1. Germline V CDR1 and CDR2: MNHEY, SMNVEV (reference sequence). The CDR3 totals 13 residues. V was clipped by 4 bases and J by 5 bases; unmatched bases: 4. The CDR3 coding sequence is TGTGCCAGCAGTTCGCTACAGGGGTATGGCTACACCCTC. Amino acids: CASSSLQGYGYTL.